This T cell receptor beta chain was captured in a study of T cells after yellow fever vaccination. This CDR3 comprises 15 residues. Between the trimmed V and J ends, which lost 6 bases and 4 bases, there was a span of 15 bases. This clonotype appeared many times. Template-switching 5'RACE yielded the TCR cDNA; a universal primer site and UMIs were added in the process. TCRdb used MiXCR to reprocess the 5' RACE reads, holding one entry per CDR3 protein. The table includes some 260,000 distinct CDR3 sequences, about 5.2% detected once. The chain links TRBV23-1 to TRBJ2-2; the D call may be TRBD1 or TRBD2 (5 bases each). TRBV23-1 is an ORF, and what it does is uncertain. The origin of this receptor is a young man who received the YFV17D yellow fever vaccine. The starting material was CD4+ T cells sorted from PBMCs, obtained on the day of the yellow fever booster vaccination. DNA of the CDR3: TGCGCCAGCAGAACCCTTTCGGGACCCACCGGGGAGCTGTTTTTT. This codes for CASRTLSGPTGELFF.